The subject of this entry is one TCR beta chain. The V gene end was trimmed by 3 bases and the J gene end by 3 bases; junction bases not matched to a gene: 4. Germline loops: CDR1 LNHDA, CDR2 SQIVND (reference sequence). This CDR3 contains 15 residues. Sequencing used immunoSEQ multiplex PCR; TCRdb keeps in-frame clones, though not all of them. This table has around 350,000 clones, around 84% appearing once. The data derive from a study of blood T cell repertoires in COVID-19. The sequence came from a human donor in a cohort sampled during active COVID-19. The sample comprised peripheral blood. This chain links TRBV19 with TRBJ1-5; TRBD1 matches at 8 bases. For the CDR3, the DNA is TGTGCCAGTAGTATGGGACAGGTGATCAATCAGCCCCAGCATTTT. It translates to CASSMGQVINQPQHF.